This entry describes one T cell receptor (beta chain). Its antigen is not known. This CDR3 has 13 amino acids. CDR1 SEHNR and CDR2 FQNEAQ come from the germline V gene (reference sequence). V shed 5 bases and J shed 11 bases, with 16 bases lying between them. This sample was taken from a study of response to subunit inactivated influenza vaccine. Study-wide results and caveats: After each seasonal influenza vaccination, few new T cells are recruited, the authors suggested.

TCRdb called the RT-PCR reads again in MiXCR, with one record for every CDR3 protein. The sample holds around 790,000 distinct CDR3 sequences, 21% seen once. The sample was PBMCs from blood, taken around 5 days after vaccination. This chain links TRBV7-9 with TRBJ1-5; no firm D call. The sequence derives from a middle-aged man who received an inactivated influenza vaccine. CDR3 amino acids: CASSPTAWAAQHF. The CDR3 bases are TGTGCCAGCAGCCCCACGGCTTGGGCAGCCCAGCATTTT.